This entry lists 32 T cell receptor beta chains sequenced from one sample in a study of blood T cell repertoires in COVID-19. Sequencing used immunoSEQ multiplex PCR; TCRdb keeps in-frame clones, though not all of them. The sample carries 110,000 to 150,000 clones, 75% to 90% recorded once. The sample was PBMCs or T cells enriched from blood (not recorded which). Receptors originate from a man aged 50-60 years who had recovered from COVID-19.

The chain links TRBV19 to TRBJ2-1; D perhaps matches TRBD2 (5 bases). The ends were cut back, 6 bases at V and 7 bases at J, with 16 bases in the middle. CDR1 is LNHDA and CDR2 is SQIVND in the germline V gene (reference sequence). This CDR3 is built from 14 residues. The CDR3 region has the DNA TGTGCCAGTAGATTCGGGGAGATGAGGAATGAGCAGTTCTTC. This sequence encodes CASRFGEMRNEQFF.

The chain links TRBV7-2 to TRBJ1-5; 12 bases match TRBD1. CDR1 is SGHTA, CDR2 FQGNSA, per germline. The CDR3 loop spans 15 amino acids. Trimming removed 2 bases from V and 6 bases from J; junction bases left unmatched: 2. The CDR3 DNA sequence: TGTGCCAGCAGCTTAACGGGACAGGGGGCTCAGCCCCAGCATTTT. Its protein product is CASSLTGQGAQPQHF. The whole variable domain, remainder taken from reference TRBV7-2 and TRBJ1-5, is GAGVSQSPSNKVTEKGKDVELRCDPISGHTALYWYRQSLGQGLEFLIYFQGNSAPDKSGLPSDRFSAERTGGSVSTLTIQRTQQEDSAVYLCASSLTGQGAQPQHFGDGTRLSIL.

The CDR3 spells CASSLSIRETQYF. For the CDR3, the DNA is TGTGCCAGCAGTTTATCGATTAGAGAGACCCAGTACTTC. The V call is TRBV27, the J call TRBJ2-5; D not certain. The V end lost 0 bases, the J end lost 4 bases, and 6 bases lay between the germline ends. CDR1 is MNHEY, CDR2 SMNVEV, per germline (reference sequence). The CDR3 length is 13 residues.

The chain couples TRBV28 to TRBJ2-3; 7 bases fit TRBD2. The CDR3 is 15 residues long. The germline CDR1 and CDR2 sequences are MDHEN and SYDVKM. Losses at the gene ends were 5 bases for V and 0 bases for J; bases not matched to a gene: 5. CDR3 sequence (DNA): TGTGCCAGCAGTCCTCCGGGACTAAGCACAGATACGCAGTATTTT. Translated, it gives CASSPPGLSTDTQYF. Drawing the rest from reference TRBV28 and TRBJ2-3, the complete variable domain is DVKVTQSSRYLVKRTGEKVFLECVQDMDHENMFWYRQDPGLGLRLIYFSYDVKMKEKGDIPEGYSVSREKKERFSLILESASTNQTSMYLCASSPPGLSTDTQYFGPGTRLTVL.

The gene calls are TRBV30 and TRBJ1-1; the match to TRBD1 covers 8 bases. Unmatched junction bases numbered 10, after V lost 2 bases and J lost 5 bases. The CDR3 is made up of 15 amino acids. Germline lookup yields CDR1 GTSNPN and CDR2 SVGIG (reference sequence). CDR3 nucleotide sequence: TGTGCCTGGAGTCGGGAGGACAGGGTTGGTACTGAAGCTTTCTTT. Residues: CAWSREDRVGTEAFF. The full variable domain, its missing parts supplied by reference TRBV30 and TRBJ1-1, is SQTIHQWPATLVQPVGSPLSLECTVEGTSNPNLYWYRQAAGRGLQLLFYSVGIGQISSEVPQNLSASRPQDRQFILSSKKLLLSDSGFYLCAWSREDRVGTEAFFGQGTRLTVV.

The CDR3 DNA reads TGTGCCAGCAGCCGATTCCGACACCCCCCTGAAGCTTTCTTT. Protein product: CASSRFRHPPEAFF. The rearrangement links TRBV28 to TRBJ1-1; D not resolved. Looked up from germline, CDR1 is MDHEN and CDR2 is SYDVKM. CDR3 length equals 14 residues. V was clipped by 6 bases and J by 6 bases, with 17 bases between them.

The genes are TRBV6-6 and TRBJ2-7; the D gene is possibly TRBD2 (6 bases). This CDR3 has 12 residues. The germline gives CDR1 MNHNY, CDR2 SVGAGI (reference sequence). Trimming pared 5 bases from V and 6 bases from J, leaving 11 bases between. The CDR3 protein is CASSPGGAEQYV. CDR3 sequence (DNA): TGTGCCAGCAGTCCCGGGGGTGCCGAGCAGTACGTC.

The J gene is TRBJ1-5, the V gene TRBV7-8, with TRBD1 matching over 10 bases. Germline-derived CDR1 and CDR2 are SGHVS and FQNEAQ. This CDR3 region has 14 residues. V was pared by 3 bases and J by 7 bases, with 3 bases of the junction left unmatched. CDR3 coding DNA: TGTGCCAGCAGCTTCGGGACAGGGGCCCAGCCCCAGCATTTT. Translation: CASSFGTGAQPQHF.

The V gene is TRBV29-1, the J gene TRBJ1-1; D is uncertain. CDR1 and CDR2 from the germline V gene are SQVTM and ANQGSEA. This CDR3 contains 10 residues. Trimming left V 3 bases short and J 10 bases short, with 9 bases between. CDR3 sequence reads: CSVDLDGAFF. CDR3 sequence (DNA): TGCAGCGTTGACCTAGACGGAGCTTTCTTT.

The CDR3 DNA is TGTGCCAGCAGCGTAGCCTCAGGGTCCCCCTACAATGAGCAGTTCTTC. Protein: CASSVASGSPYNEQFF. The chain links TRBV9 to TRBJ2-1, with D perhaps matching TRBD1 (5 bases). Germline-derived CDR1 and CDR2 are SGDLS and YYNGEE. Trimming cost V 0 bases and J 2 bases, with 12 bases left between them. The length of the CDR3 is 16 residues.

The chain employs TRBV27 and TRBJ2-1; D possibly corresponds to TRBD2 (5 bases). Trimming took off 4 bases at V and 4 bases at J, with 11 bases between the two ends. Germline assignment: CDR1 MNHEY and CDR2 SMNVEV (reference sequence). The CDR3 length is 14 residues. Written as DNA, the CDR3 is TGTGCCAGCAGTTGGCATAGCGAATACAATGAGCAGTTCTTC. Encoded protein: CASSWHSEYNEQFF.

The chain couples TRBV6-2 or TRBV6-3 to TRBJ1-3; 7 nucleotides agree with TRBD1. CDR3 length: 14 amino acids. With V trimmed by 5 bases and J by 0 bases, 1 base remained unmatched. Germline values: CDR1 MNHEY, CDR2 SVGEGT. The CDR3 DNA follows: TGTGCCAGCAGTGGGACAGCCTCTGGAAACACCATATATTTT. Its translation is CASSGTASGNTIYF.

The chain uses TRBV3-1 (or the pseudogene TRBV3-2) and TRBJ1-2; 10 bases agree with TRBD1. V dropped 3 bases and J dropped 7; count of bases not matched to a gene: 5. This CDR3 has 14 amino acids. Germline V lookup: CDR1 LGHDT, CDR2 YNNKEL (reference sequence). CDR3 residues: CASSQRTGGIGYTF. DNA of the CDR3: TGTGCCAGCAGCCAGCGGACAGGGGGAATTGGCTACACCTTC.

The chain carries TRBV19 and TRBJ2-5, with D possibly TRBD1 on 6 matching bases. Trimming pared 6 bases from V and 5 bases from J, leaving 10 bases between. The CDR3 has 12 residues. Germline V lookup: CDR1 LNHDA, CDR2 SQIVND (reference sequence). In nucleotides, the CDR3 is TGTGCCAGTAGCAGGGGTGAGGAGACCCAGTACTTC. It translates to CASSRGEETQYF.

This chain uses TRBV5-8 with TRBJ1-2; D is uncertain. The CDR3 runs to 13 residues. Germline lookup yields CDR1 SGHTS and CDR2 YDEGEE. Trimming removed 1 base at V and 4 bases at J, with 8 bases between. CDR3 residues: CASSLFPSYGYTF. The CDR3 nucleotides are TGTGCCAGCAGCTTGTTCCCCAGCTATGGCTACACCTTC. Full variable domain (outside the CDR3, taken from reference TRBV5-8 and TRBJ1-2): EAGVTQSPTHLIKTRGQQATLRCSPISGHTSVYWYQQALGLGLQFLLWYDEGEERNRGNFPPRFSGRQFPNYSSELNVNALELEDSALYLCASSLFPSYGYTFGSGTRLTVV.

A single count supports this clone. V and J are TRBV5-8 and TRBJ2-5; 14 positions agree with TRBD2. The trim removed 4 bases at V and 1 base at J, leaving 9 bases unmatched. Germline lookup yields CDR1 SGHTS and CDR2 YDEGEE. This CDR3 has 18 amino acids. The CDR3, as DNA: TGTGCCAGCAGCCCGGGACTAGCGGGGGCCTTTAGCCAAGAGACCCAGTACTTC. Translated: CASSPGLAGAFSQETQYF.

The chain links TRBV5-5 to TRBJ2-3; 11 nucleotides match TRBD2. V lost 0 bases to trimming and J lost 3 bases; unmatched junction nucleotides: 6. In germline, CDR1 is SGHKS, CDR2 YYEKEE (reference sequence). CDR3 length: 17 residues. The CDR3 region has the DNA TGTGCCAGCAGCTTGGGATCTAGCGGGGGGTTTACAGATACGCAGTATTTT. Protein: CASSLGSSGGFTDTQYF.

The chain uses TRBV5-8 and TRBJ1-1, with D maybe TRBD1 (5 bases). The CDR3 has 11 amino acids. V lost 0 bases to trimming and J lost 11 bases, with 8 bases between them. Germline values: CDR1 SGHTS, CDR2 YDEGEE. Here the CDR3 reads CASSLVRAAFF. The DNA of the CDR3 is TGTGCCAGCAGCTTGGTCAGGGCGGCTTTCTTT.

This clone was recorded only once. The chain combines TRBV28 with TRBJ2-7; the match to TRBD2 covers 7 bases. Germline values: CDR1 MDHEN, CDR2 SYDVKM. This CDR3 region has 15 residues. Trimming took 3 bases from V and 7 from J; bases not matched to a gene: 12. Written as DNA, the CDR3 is TGTGCCAGCAGTTTTCATGGCGGGGGACCTAGGGAGCAGTACGTC. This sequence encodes CASSFHGGGPREQYV.

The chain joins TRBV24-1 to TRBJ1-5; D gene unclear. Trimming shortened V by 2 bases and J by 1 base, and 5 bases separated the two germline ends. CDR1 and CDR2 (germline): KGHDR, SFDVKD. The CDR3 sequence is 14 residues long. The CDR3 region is CATSDWRSNQPQHF. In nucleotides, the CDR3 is TGTGCCACCAGTGATTGGAGGAGCAATCAGCCCCAGCATTTT.

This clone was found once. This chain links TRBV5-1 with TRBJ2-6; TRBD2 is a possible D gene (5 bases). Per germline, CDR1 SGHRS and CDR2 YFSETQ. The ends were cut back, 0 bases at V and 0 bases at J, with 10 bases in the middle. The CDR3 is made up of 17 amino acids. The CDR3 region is CASSLALEGSGANVLTF. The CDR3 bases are TGCGCCAGCAGCTTGGCGCTCGAGGGCTCTGGGGCCAACGTCCTGACTTTC.

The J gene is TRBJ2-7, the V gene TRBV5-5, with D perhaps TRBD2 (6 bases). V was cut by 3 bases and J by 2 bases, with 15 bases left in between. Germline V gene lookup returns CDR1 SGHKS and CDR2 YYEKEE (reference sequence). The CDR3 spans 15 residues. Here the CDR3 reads CASSSRWDSTYEQYF. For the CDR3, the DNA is TGTGCCAGCAGCTCAAGGTGGGACTCAACCTACGAGCAGTACTTC.

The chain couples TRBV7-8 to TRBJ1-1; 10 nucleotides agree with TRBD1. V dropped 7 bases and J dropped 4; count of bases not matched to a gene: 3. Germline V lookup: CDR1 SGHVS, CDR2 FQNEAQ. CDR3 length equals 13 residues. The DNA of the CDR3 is TGTGCCAGCATTGGACAGGGGGGCACTGAAGCTTTCTTT. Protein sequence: CASIGQGGTEAFF.

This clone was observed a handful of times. CDR3 coding DNA: TGTGCCAGAAGCGTTAAAGCTTTCTTT. Protein product: CARSVKAFF. The V call is TRBV5-3, the J call TRBJ1-1; D unresolved. TRBV5-3 is labeled an ORF, and its function is uncertain. CDR3 length equals 9 residues. The V and J ends lost 4 bases and 9 bases respectively, with 4 bases between them.

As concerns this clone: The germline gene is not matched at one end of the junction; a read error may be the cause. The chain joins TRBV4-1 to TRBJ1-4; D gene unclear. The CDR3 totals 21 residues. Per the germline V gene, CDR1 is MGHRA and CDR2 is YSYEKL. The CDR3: CASSHPLGLFSRQSSKEKLFF. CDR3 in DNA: TGCGCCAGCAGCCACCCGCTTGGACTCTTTTCTAGACAATCCTCTAAGGAAAAACTGTTTTTT.

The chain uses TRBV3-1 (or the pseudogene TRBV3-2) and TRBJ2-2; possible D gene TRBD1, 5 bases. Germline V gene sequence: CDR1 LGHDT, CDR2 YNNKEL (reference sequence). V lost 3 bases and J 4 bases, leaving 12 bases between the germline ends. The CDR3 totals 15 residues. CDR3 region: CASSQFTGATGELFF. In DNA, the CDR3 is TGTGCCAGCAGCCAGTTCACAGGAGCCACCGGGGAGCTGTTTTTT.

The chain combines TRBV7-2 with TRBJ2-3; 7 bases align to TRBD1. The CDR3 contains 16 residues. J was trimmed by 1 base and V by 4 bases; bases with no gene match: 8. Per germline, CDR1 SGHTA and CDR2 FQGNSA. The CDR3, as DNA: TGTGCCAGCAGCTCCCGGTCCGGACAGGGCACAGATACGCAGTATTTT. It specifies CASSSRSGQGTDTQYF. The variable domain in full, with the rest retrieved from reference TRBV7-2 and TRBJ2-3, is GAGVSQSPSNKVTEKGKDVELRCDPISGHTALYWYRQSLGQGLEFLIYFQGNSAPDKSGLPSDRFSAERTGGSVSTLTIQRTQQEDSAVYLCASSSRSGQGTDTQYFGPGTRLTVL.

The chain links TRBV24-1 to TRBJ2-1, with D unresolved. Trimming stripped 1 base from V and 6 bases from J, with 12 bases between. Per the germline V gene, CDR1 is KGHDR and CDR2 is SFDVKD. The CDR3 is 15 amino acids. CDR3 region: CATSDLRPPGNEQFF. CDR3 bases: TGTGCCACCAGTGATTTACGACCGCCGGGCAATGAGCAGTTCTTC.

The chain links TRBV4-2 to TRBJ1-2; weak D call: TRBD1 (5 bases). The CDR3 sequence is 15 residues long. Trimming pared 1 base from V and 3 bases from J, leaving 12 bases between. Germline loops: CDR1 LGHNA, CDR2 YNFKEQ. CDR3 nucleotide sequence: TGTGCCAGCAGCCAAGCGGGGGAATATTACTATGGCTACACCTTC. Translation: CASSQAGEYYYGYTF.

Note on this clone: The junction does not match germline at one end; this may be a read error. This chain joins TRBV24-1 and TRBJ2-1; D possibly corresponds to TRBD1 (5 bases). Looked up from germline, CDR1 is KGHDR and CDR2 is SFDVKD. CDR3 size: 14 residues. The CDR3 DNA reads TGTGCCACCAGTGATCCCTCAAGGGGCAATGAGCATTTCTTC. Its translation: CATSDPSRGNEHFF.

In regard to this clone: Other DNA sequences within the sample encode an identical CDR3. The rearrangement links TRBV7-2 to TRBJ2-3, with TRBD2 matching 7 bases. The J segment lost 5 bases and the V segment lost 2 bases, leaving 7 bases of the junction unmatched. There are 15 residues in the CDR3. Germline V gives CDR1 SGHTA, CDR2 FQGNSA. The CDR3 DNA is TGTGCCAGCAGCTTAATTCGAGGGAGGGAAGATACGCAGTATTTT. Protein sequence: CASSLIRGREDTQYF.

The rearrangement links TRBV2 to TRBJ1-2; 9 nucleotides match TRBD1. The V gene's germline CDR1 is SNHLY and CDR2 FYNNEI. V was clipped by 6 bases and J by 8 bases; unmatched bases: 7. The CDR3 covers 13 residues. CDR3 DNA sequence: TGTGCCAGCAGCCGGGACAGGGTAGAGGGCTACACCTTC. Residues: CASSRDRVEGYTF.